This T cell receptor (beta chain) was documented in a study of cytomegalovirus exposure and HLA in healthy donors. Study-level points and caveats: Subsequent analysis revealed that first-cohort TCR clusters tended to co-occur in the 100 to 150 validation repertoires. There were 150 to 200 TCR beta chains listed as cytomegalovirus-associated.

Profiled with immunoSEQ multiplex PCR; TCRdb holds only in-frame clones, not every one. Counted here are about 130,000 clones, approximately 92% occurring once; the ten biggest clones make up more than 0.95%. After removal of 5 bases from V and 5 bases from J, the junction contained 2 bases not matched to a gene. Germline CDR1 and CDR2: SNHLY and FYNNEI. This CDR3 has 13 residues. Remarks on this clone: The antigen is not known.

A roughly 120-subject validation cohort, separate from the 666-subject first cohort, supplied the donors. The sequence came from a young woman in good health and CMV-seronegative. Input material: PBMCs. The chain employs TRBV2 and TRBJ2-1, with 8 bases that match TRBD2. The CDR3 loop reads CASSTTSDNEQFF. The CDR3 DNA follows: TGTGCCAGCAGTACGACTAGCGACAATGAGCAGTTCTTC.